The 28 T cell receptor beta chains given below trace back to one sample, sequenced in a study of cytomegalovirus exposure and HLA in healthy donors. The primer mix had 60 Vbeta and 13 Jbeta primers. Method: immunoSEQ multiplex PCR; TCRdb's copy keeps in-frame clones and lacks some. This table has 40,000 to 55,000 clones, over 55% appearing once. Sequencing input: PBMCs. These receptors originate from a man between 60 and 70 years old in good health and CMV-seropositive.

Only a few counts were recorded for this clone. V is TRBV27 and J is TRBJ1-5; 7 positions agree with TRBD1. Germline loops: CDR1 MNHEY, CDR2 SMNVEV (reference sequence). J gave up 2 bases and V 8 bases, and 0 bases lay outside the gene matches. This CDR3 has 12 amino acids. CDR3 in amino acids: CASGQGNQPQHF. The CDR3 DNA reads TGTGCCAGCGGACAGGGCAATCAGCCCCAGCATTTT.

The rearrangement joins TRBV30 to TRBJ1-1, with 7 bases matching TRBD1. Germline values: CDR1 GTSNPN, CDR2 SVGIG (reference sequence). The V and J ends lost 5 bases and 6 bases, in that order; junction bases with no gene match: 6. The CDR3 length is 12 residues. The CDR3 DNA sequence: TGTGCCTGGCAGGACGACAGGGCTGAAGCTTTCTTT. This codes for CAWQDDRAEAFF.

The rearrangement links TRBV21-1 to TRBJ2-7; the table gives TRBD1 as D, unverified against the DNA. TRBV21-1 is tagged as a pseudogene. The CDR3 covers 16 residues. The CDR3 DNA sequence: TGTGCCAGCAGCAAATCCGGAGACAGGAAAAATTACGAGCAGTACTTC. It codes for CASSKSGDRKNYEQYF.

The chain joins TRBV5-1 to TRBJ2-7; a possible D gene is TRBD1 (8 bases). The CDR3 has 14 amino acids. V gave up 7 bases and J gave up 2 bases, with 16 bases separating them. Germline CDR1 SGHRS, CDR2 YFSETQ. The DNA for the CDR3 is TGCGCCAGCCGGGGGGTACAGGGGGCCTACGAGCAGTACTTC. Its translation is CASRGVQGAYEQYF.

The chain couples TRBV7-9 to TRBJ2-5; 9 nucleotides match TRBD1. Losses at the gene ends were 5 bases for V and 4 bases for J; bases not matched to a gene: 2. CDR3 length: 13 amino acids. The germline gives CDR1 SEHNR, CDR2 FQNEAQ (reference sequence). The CDR3 nucleotides read TGTGCCAGCAGCCTGACAGGGGGAGAGACCCAGTACTTC. Its translation: CASSLTGGETQYF.

The chain is built from TRBV28 and TRBJ2-2, with D uncertain. The CDR3 sequence is 13 residues long. Trimming left V 5 bases short and J 5 bases short, with 9 bases between. The germline CDR1 and CDR2 sequences are MDHEN and SYDVKM. The CDR3 sequence: CASSPRLTGELFF. CDR3 nucleotide sequence: TGTGCCAGCAGTCCGCGGTTGACCGGGGAGCTGTTTTTT.

J is TRBJ2-5 and V is TRBV6-5, with 10 bases fitting TRBD1. CDR3 length equals 14 residues. Trimming at V came to 6 bases and at J to 7 bases, leaving 8 bases not matched to a gene. Germline V gives CDR1 MNHEY, CDR2 SVGAGI. DNA for the CDR3: TGTGCCAGCAGCACGGGACAGGGGCGGTGGACCCAGTACTTC. It translates to CASSTGQGRWTQYF.

J is TRBJ2-1 and V is TRBV15; D may be TRBD2 (5 bases). CDR3 length: 15 residues. Germline-derived CDR1 and CDR2 are LNHNV and YYDKDF (reference sequence). The V end was cut by 1 base, the J end by 0 bases, with 7 bases between. The CDR3 loop reads CATSRGADSYNEQFF. The CDR3 DNA follows: TGTGCCACCAGCAGAGGAGCGGACTCCTACAATGAGCAGTTCTTC.

The V gene is TRBV5-5, the J gene TRBJ1-2, with 8 bases matching TRBD1. The CDR3 is 14 residues long. Germline V lookup: CDR1 SGHKS, CDR2 YYEKEE (reference sequence). V gave up 0 bases and J gave up 7 bases; unmatched junction bases: 5. The CDR3 coding sequence is TGTGCCAGCAGCTTGGACGACAGGGGCACTGGCTACACCTTC. It codes for CASSLDDRGTGYTF.

This clone occurred a few times. This rearrangement joins TRBV25-1 to TRBJ2-1; no clear D. The CDR3 contains 14 residues. The germline V gene encodes CDR1 MGHDK and CDR2 SYGVNS. The V end lost 3 bases, the J end lost 4 bases, and 10 bases lay between the germline ends. CDR3 bases: TGTGCCAGCAGTGATCGCCAGGATTACAATGAGCAGTTCTTC. Protein sequence: CASSDRQDYNEQFF.

This clone was seen a few times. The J gene is TRBJ1-3, the V gene TRBV27, with TRBD1 as a possible D gene (5 bases). The CDR3 runs 13 residues. In germline, CDR1 is MNHEY, CDR2 SMNVEV (reference sequence). The V end was cut by 7 bases, the J end by 4 bases, with 11 bases between. The CDR3 spells CASTSGGGNTIYF. The CDR3 DNA follows: TGTGCCAGCACCTCCGGGGGGGGAAACACCATATATTTT.

The chain combines TRBV7-9 with TRBJ1-3; D is uncertain. Germline V lookup: CDR1 SEHNR, CDR2 FQNEAQ (reference sequence). The CDR3 extends over 16 amino acids. Trimming stripped 2 bases from V and 4 bases from J, with 15 bases between. The CDR3 reads CASSLMVDLEGNTIYF. The CDR3 nucleotides read TGTGCCAGCAGCTTAATGGTAGACCTAGAAGGAAACACCATATATTTT.

DNA of the CDR3: TGTGCCAGCAGCTTAATCCCGCGGACTAGCGGGTATGAGCAGTTCTTC. Its translation: CASSLIPRTSGYEQFF. V usage is TRBV7-3 and J usage is TRBJ2-1, with 11 bases aligning to TRBD2. The CDR3 consists of 16 residues. The trim removed 1 base at V and 8 bases at J, leaving 7 bases unmatched. Germline V CDR1 and CDR2: SGHTA, FQGTGA.

The chain couples TRBV15 to TRBJ2-2, with D tentatively TRBD2 (5 bases). In germline, CDR1 is LNHNV, CDR2 YYDKDF (reference sequence). There are 14 residues in the CDR3. The ends were cut back, 0 bases at V and 5 bases at J, with 7 bases in the middle. The CDR3 reads CATSRDSGTGELFF. In nucleotides, the CDR3 is TGTGCCACCAGCAGAGATTCGGGGACCGGGGAGCTGTTTTTT.

A few counts support this clone. CDR3 sequence: CASKREAAYQETQYF. DNA for the CDR3: TGTGCCAGTAAGCGGGAGGCAGCGTACCAAGAGACCCAGTACTTC. This chain links TRBV19 with TRBJ2-5; TRBD2 matches 9 bases. V was pared by 7 bases and J by 0 bases, with 6 bases of the junction left unmatched. The CDR3 contains 15 residues. Per germline, CDR1 LNHDA and CDR2 SQIVND (reference sequence).

On this clone: The same CDR3 also results from other DNA sequences found in this sample. V usage is TRBV15 and J usage is TRBJ2-7, with D possibly TRBD2 on 5 matching bases. The CDR3 is 13 residues long. V gave up 0 bases and J gave up 4 bases, with 7 bases separating them. The germline V gene encodes CDR1 LNHNV and CDR2 YYDKDF (reference sequence). This chain's CDR3 is CATSRDRTYEQYF. The CDR3 DNA reads as TGTGCCACCAGCAGAGATCGGACTTACGAGCAGTACTTC.

This clone was picked up a small number of times. The V and J genes are TRBV30 and TRBJ2-1; D unresolved. V was clipped by 5 bases and J by 0 bases, with 8 bases between them. The V gene's germline CDR1 is GTSNPN and CDR2 SVGIG (reference sequence). The CDR3 spans 13 residues. As DNA, the CDR3 is TGTGCCTGGGCGATAGACTCCTACAATGAGCAGTTCTTC. Its translation: CAWAIDSYNEQFF.

This chain uses TRBV7-9 with TRBJ2-3, with 8 bases lining up with TRBD2. This CDR3 comprises 16 residues. The V gene's germline CDR1 is SEHNR and CDR2 FQNEAQ (reference sequence). V was pared by 1 base and J by 0 bases, with 3 bases of the junction left unmatched. The CDR3 here is CASSLGSSGSTDTQYF. In DNA form, the CDR3 reads TGTGCCAGCAGCTTAGGATCTAGCGGGAGCACAGATACGCAGTATTTT.

The genes are TRBV7-2 and TRBJ2-7, with D possibly being TRBD2 (5 bases). CDR1 SGHTA and CDR2 FQGNSA come from the germline V gene. There are 13 residues in the CDR3. The germline V and J ends were trimmed by 1 base and 5 bases, with 9 bases remaining between them. This CDR3 reads CASSLVRRDEQYF. The CDR3 bases are TGTGCCAGCAGCTTAGTTAGGCGGGACGAGCAGTACTTC.

The chain uses TRBV7-2 and TRBJ2-7; 11 nucleotides line up with TRBD1. V gave up 4 bases and J gave up 4 bases; unmatched junction bases: 3. Germline V gene lookup returns CDR1 SGHTA and CDR2 FQGNSA. The CDR3 sequence is 14 residues long. The CDR3 loop reads CASSWDRGAYEQYF. DNA for the CDR3: TGTGCCAGCAGCTGGGACAGGGGGGCGTACGAGCAGTACTTC.

The chain joins TRBV4-3 to TRBJ2-3, with 7 bases matching TRBD2. Germline CDR1 is LGHNA and CDR2 is YSLEER. V shed 1 base, J shed 7 bases, and the junction held 5 bases outside the gene matches. The CDR3 spans 14 residues. The chain's CDR3 is CASSQVGTTNTQYF. Here the CDR3 DNA reads TGCGCCAGCAGCCAAGTCGGGACTACAAATACGCAGTATTTT.

The genes are TRBV19 and TRBJ2-7, with 9 bases that match TRBD1. Trimming cost V 1 base and J 7 bases; bases outside gene matches: 14. CDR1 is LNHDA and CDR2 is SQIVND in the germline V gene (reference sequence). The length of the CDR3 is 17 residues. DNA for the CDR3: TGTGCCAGTAGTATAGCTGGCGGAGGGACAGGGCATGAGGAGCAGTACTTC. Translating it yields CASSIAGGGTGHEEQYF.

The rearrangement links TRBV9 to TRBJ2-1, with D unresolved. Germline V CDR1 and CDR2: SGDLS, YYNGEE. The CDR3 covers 16 residues. V lost 0 bases and J lost 0, with 10 bases in between. The CDR3 sequence: CASSVASTSSYNEQFF. The DNA for the CDR3 is TGTGCCAGCAGCGTAGCCTCCACCAGCTCCTACAATGAGCAGTTCTTC.

The chain carries TRBV7-2 and TRBJ2-1, with a tentative D call TRBD1 (6 bases). The germline gives CDR1 SGHTA, CDR2 FQGNSA. The CDR3 sequence is 15 residues long. V lost 6 bases, J lost 10 bases, and 22 bases lay in between. DNA for the CDR3: TGTGCCAGCAGTTATGATCACGGATTTAGGGGGGAGCAGTTCTTC. Its protein product is CASSYDHGFRGEQFF.

The rearrangement uses TRBV28 and TRBJ2-2, with TRBD2 matching 9 bases. This CDR3 has 12 amino acids. Losses at the gene ends were 2 bases for V and 14 bases for J; bases not matched to a gene: 3. Germline V lookup: CDR1 MDHEN, CDR2 SYDVKM. The CDR3 loop reads CASSLKREVLFF. The DNA for the CDR3 is TGTGCCAGCAGTTTAAAGCGGGAGGTACTGTTTTTT.

This sequence joins TRBV6-5 and TRBJ2-1; perhaps TRBD2 as D (6 bases). From germline, CDR1 is MNHEY and CDR2 SVGAGI. This CDR3 has 14 amino acids. Trimming stripped 2 bases from V and 12 bases from J, with 17 bases between. The CDR3 nucleotides read TGTGCCAGCAGTTACCGGCGGGACTTCGGCGGGCAGTTCTTC. It yields the protein CASSYRRDFGGQFF.

The chain combines TRBV15 with TRBJ2-3, with TRBD2 matching over 8 bases. V lost 0 bases, J lost 4 bases, and 6 bases stayed unmatched. Germline V gives CDR1 LNHNV, CDR2 YYDKDF (reference sequence). CDR3 length equals 16 residues. This CDR3 is CATSRDVLAGPDTQYF. The CDR3, as DNA: TGTGCCACCAGCAGAGATGTGCTAGCGGGTCCAGATACGCAGTATTTT.

The rearrangement uses TRBV7-8 and TRBJ2-3; 9 bases are shared with TRBD2. Germline loops: CDR1 SGHVS, CDR2 FQNEAQ. After removal of 4 bases from V and 0 bases from J, the junction contained 8 bases not matched to a gene. There are 17 residues in the CDR3. CDR3 DNA sequence: TGTGCCAGCAGCTCCCAGCGCACTAGCGGGAGCACAGATACGCAGTATTTT. Its protein is CASSSQRTSGSTDTQYF.